A selection of T cell receptor beta chains follows, all from one sample in a study of PD-1 blockade in classical Hodgkin lymphoma. Sequencing was performed with immunoSEQ multiplex PCR; in TCRdb, only in-frame clones are kept and a portion is missing. The repertoire consists of about 92,000 clones, with 83% occurring once and the leading ten covering 17%. The sequencing here drew on peripheral blood mononuclear cells (PBMCs), taken before the fourth cycle of nivolumab. These receptors were collected from a human donor with classical Hodgkin lymphoma. CDR3s include the opening cysteine and the closing phenylalanine or tryptophan. D genes are given only for firm matches. Rows may omit the clone size; those that give it use once, few, many or a size class.

CDR3aa: CASSTRSDVGQPQHF; CDR3nt: TGTGCCAGTAGTACCCGTTCAGATGTCGGGCAGCCCCAGCATTTT; v_gene: TRBV19; abundance: few; d_gene: NA; j_gene: TRBJ1-5
CDR3aa: CASSLERVTYNEQFF; CDR3nt: TGTGCCAGCAGCTTGGAAAGGGTAACCTACAATGAGCAGTTCTTC; v_gene: TRBV5-6; abundance: NA; d_gene: NA; j_gene: TRBJ2-1
CDR3aa: CASSADPTDTQYF; CDR3nt: TGTGCCAGCAGCGCCGACCCCACAGATACGCAGTATTTT; v_gene: TRBV5-5; abundance: NA; d_gene: NA; j_gene: TRBJ2-3
CDR3aa: CASSQEGGPFSGNTIYF; CDR3nt: TGCGCCAGCAGCCAAGAAGGGGGCCCCTTCTCTGGAAACACCATATATTTT; v_gene: TRBV4-1; abundance: few; d_gene: TRBD1; j_gene: TRBJ1-3
CDR3aa: CASSPTRQGTYEQYF; CDR3nt: TGTGCCAGCAGCCCCACCCGACAGGGAACCTACGAGCAGTACTTC; v_gene: TRBV11-2; abundance: NA; d_gene: TRBD1; j_gene: TRBJ2-7
CDR3aa: CASSTSASSTNEKLFF; CDR3nt: TGTGCCAGTAGTACCAGCGCTAGTTCAACTAATGAAAAACTGTTTTTT; v_gene: TRBV19; abundance: NA; d_gene: NA; j_gene: TRBJ1-4
CDR3aa: CAIQAIDEQFF; CDR3nt: TGTGCCATCCAAGCAATCGATGAGCAGTTCTTC; v_gene: TRBV10-3; abundance: NA; d_gene: NA; j_gene: TRBJ2-1
CDR3aa: CASSEIESGASTDTQYF; CDR3nt: TGCGCCAGCAGCGAAATTGAATCAGGGGCCTCCACAGATACGCAGTATTTT; v_gene: TRBV10-1; abundance: NA; d_gene: NA; j_gene: TRBJ2-3
CDR3aa: CASSQTGVGTDTQYF; CDR3nt: TGTGCCAGCAGCCAGACGGGCGTGGGCACAGATACGCAGTATTTT; v_gene: TRBV6-5; abundance: NA; d_gene: NA; j_gene: TRBJ2-3
CDR3aa: CASSSPTRPQETQYF; CDR3nt: TGTGCCAGCAGTTCCCCGACCCGTCCCCAAGAGACCCAGTACTTC; v_gene: TRBV28; abundance: NA; d_gene: NA; j_gene: TRBJ2-5
CDR3aa: CASTPGGGGGDTQYF; CDR3nt: TGCGCCAGCACCCCCGGGGGGGGAGGTGGAGATACGCAGTATTTT; v_gene: TRBV5-1; abundance: NA; d_gene: TRBD2; j_gene: TRBJ2-3
CDR3aa: CATTLIHEQYF; CDR3nt: TGTGCCACCACCCTTATCCACGAGCAGTACTTC; v_gene: TRBV6-5; abundance: NA; d_gene: NA; j_gene: TRBJ2-7
CDR3aa: CASSDGTGEAFF; CDR3nt: TGTGCCAGCAGTGACGGAACAGGCGAAGCTTTCTTT; v_gene: TRBV6-4; abundance: NA; d_gene: NA; j_gene: TRBJ1-1
CDR3aa: CAIGAGWDTQYF; CDR3nt: TGTGCCATCGGGGCGGGGTGGGATACGCAGTATTTT; v_gene: TRBV10-3; abundance: NA; d_gene: NA; j_gene: TRBJ2-3
CDR3aa: CASSSRDTPSGEQYF; CDR3nt: TGCGCCAGCAGTTCCCGGGACACCCCCTCTGGTGAGCAGTACTTC; v_gene: TRBV10-1; abundance: few; d_gene: NA; j_gene: TRBJ2-7
CDR3aa: CASSFGQGRVYEQYF; CDR3nt: TGTGCCAGCAGCTTCGGACAGGGGAGGGTCTACGAGCAGTACTTC; v_gene: TRBV13; abundance: NA; d_gene: TRBD1; j_gene: TRBJ2-7
CDR3aa: CASRYPGTGTYEQYF; CDR3nt: TGTGCCAGCAGATACCCCGGGACAGGCACCTACGAGCAGTACTTC; v_gene: TRBV28; abundance: NA; d_gene: TRBD1; j_gene: TRBJ2-7
CDR3aa: CASSSWSSDTQYF; CDR3nt: TGCGCCAGCAGCTCGTGGTCGTCAGATACGCAGTATTTT; v_gene: TRBV5-1; abundance: NA; d_gene: NA; j_gene: TRBJ2-3
CDR3aa: CSGLFGGTSGNTIYF; CDR3nt: TGCAGCGGATTATTCGGGGGAACCTCTGGAAACACCATATATTTT; v_gene: TRBV29-1; abundance: NA; d_gene: NA; j_gene: TRBJ1-3
CDR3aa: CATSFAPTTGVVAFF; CDR3nt: TGTGCCACCAGCTTCGCCCCGACGACAGGGGTTGTTGCTTTCTTT; v_gene: TRBV15; abundance: NA; d_gene: TRBD1; j_gene: TRBJ1-1
CDR3aa: CASSPRRTGSYNEQFF; CDR3nt: TGTGCCAGTAGTCCCCGCCGGACAGGCTCCTACAATGAGCAGTTCTTC; v_gene: TRBV19; abundance: NA; d_gene: TRBD1; j_gene: TRBJ2-1
CDR3aa: CASSHGGFTNNEQFF; CDR3nt: TGCGCCAGCAGCCACGGGGGCTTCACTAACAATGAGCAGTTCTTC; v_gene: TRBV4-1; abundance: NA; d_gene: NA; j_gene: TRBJ2-1
CDR3aa: CAWGTSGFVDTQYF; CDR3nt: TGTGCCTGGGGGACTAGCGGGTTTGTAGATACGCAGTATTTT; v_gene: TRBV30; abundance: NA; d_gene: TRBD2; j_gene: TRBJ2-3
CDR3aa: CASSTAGLAGYEQYF; CDR3nt: TGCGCCAGCAGCACAGCGGGACTAGCGGGCTACGAGCAGTACTTC; v_gene: TRBV5-1; abundance: NA; d_gene: TRBD2; j_gene: TRBJ2-7
CDR3aa: CASSLGGRETQYF; CDR3nt: TGTGCCAGCAGCTTAGGTGGACGAGAGACCCAGTACTTC; v_gene: TRBV7-9; abundance: NA; d_gene: NA; j_gene: TRBJ2-5
CDR3aa: CASSVEVRRSANEQFF; CDR3nt: TGTGCCAGCAGCGTAGAGGTCAGGAGGTCTGCGAATGAGCAGTTCTTC; v_gene: TRBV9; abundance: few; d_gene: NA; j_gene: TRBJ2-1
CDR3aa: CASSRRAGGNQPQHF; CDR3nt: TGTGCCAGTAGTAGACGGGCAGGGGGCAATCAGCCCCAGCATTTT; v_gene: TRBV19; abundance: NA; d_gene: NA; j_gene: TRBJ1-5
CDR3aa: CASSQDIGHHLSSGGGTYEQYF; CDR3nt: TGCGCCAGCAGCCAAGATATAGGACACCATCTCTCCAGCGGGGGGGGGACCTACGAGCAGTACTTC; v_gene: TRBV4-3; abundance: NA; d_gene: TRBD2; j_gene: TRBJ2-7
CDR3aa: CASRGQGYGYEQYF; CDR3nt: TGTGCCAGCCGGGGACAGGGGTATGGTTACGAGCAGTACTTC; v_gene: TRBV6-1; abundance: NA; d_gene: TRBD1; j_gene: TRBJ2-7
CDR3aa: CASSLVWGSGEQYF; CDR3nt: TGTGCCAGCAGCTTAGTATGGGGCAGTGGCGAGCAGTACTTC; v_gene: TRBV7-2; abundance: NA; d_gene: NA; j_gene: TRBJ2-7
CDR3aa: CASSEAFGTGTYEQYF; CDR3nt: TGTGCCAGCAGTGAAGCATTTGGGACAGGGACTTACGAGCAGTACTTC; v_gene: TRBV6-1; abundance: few; d_gene: TRBD1; j_gene: TRBJ2-7
CDR3aa: CASSSAGLAGRGGEQYF; CDR3nt: TGTGCCAGCAGCTCCGCCGGACTAGCGGGCCGAGGGGGGGAGCAGTACTTC; v_gene: TRBV7-8; abundance: NA; d_gene: TRBD2; j_gene: TRBJ2-7
CDR3aa: CASSASGTGVQPQHF; CDR3nt: TGTGCCAGCAGTGCCTCCGGGACAGGGGTTCAGCCCCAGCATTTT; v_gene: TRBV9; abundance: NA; d_gene: TRBD1; j_gene: TRBJ1-5
CDR3aa: CASSPGTSRSYEQYF; CDR3nt: TGTGCCAGCAGCCCCGGGACTAGCAGATCCTACGAGCAGTACTTC; v_gene: TRBV7-2; abundance: NA; d_gene: TRBD2; j_gene: TRBJ2-7
CDR3aa: CASSQATGTGGNEQFF; CDR3nt: TGCGCCAGCAGCCAAGCCACCGGGACAGGGGGCAATGAGCAGTTCTTC; v_gene: TRBV4-3; abundance: NA; d_gene: TRBD1; j_gene: TRBJ2-1
CDR3aa: CASSLTWTSGRDEQYF; CDR3nt: TGCGCCAGCAGCCTAACTTGGACTAGCGGGAGGGACGAGCAGTACTTC; v_gene: TRBV4-1; abundance: NA; d_gene: TRBD2; j_gene: TRBJ2-7
CDR3aa: CASSVKGGGELFF; CDR3nt: TGTGCCAGCAGCGTCAAGGGCGGAGGGGAGCTGTTTTTT; v_gene: TRBV9; abundance: NA; d_gene: NA; j_gene: TRBJ2-2
CDR3aa: CASSLGVGGRAFSYEQYF; CDR3nt: TGCGCCAGCAGCTTGGGAGTCGGCGGGAGGGCCTTCTCCTACGAGCAGTACTTC; v_gene: TRBV5-1; abundance: NA; d_gene: TRBD2; j_gene: TRBJ2-7
CDR3aa: CASSLVGQETQYF; CDR3nt: TGTGCCAGCAGCTTGGTAGGACAAGAGACCCAGTACTTC; v_gene: TRBV5-4; abundance: NA; d_gene: NA; j_gene: TRBJ2-5
CDR3aa: CASRTGGALHTQYF; CDR3nt: TGTGCCAGCAGGACAGGGGGCGCACTACATACGCAGTATTTT; v_gene: TRBV5-4; abundance: once; d_gene: TRBD1; j_gene: TRBJ2-3
CDR3aa: CASSDAGGTDTQYF; CDR3nt: TGTGCCAGCAGCGATGCGGGAGGCACAGATACGCAGTATTTT; v_gene: TRBV7-6; abundance: NA; d_gene: TRBD2; j_gene: TRBJ2-3
CDR3aa: CASSLTRLAGQQYF; CDR3nt: TGTGCCAGCAGCTTAACTCGGTTGGCGGGCCAGCAGTACTTC; v_gene: TRBV7-2; abundance: NA; d_gene: NA; j_gene: TRBJ2-5
CDR3aa: CSVGPTSGRTDTQYF; CDR3nt: TGCAGCGTGGGTCCCACTAGCGGGAGAACAGATACGCAGTATTTT; v_gene: TRBV29-1; abundance: NA; d_gene: TRBD2; j_gene: TRBJ2-3
CDR3aa: CASSLVLAGAEQYF; CDR3nt: TGTGCCAGCAGCTTGGTACTAGCGGGAGCCGAGCAGTACTTC; v_gene: TRBV5-6; abundance: NA; d_gene: TRBD2; j_gene: TRBJ2-7
CDR3aa: CASSPPSGSRTGELFF; CDR3nt: TGTGCCAGCAGCCCACCGAGCGGGAGTAGAACCGGGGAGCTGTTTTTT; v_gene: TRBV5-6; abundance: NA; d_gene: TRBD2; j_gene: TRBJ2-2
CDR3aa: CASSSRPGLAGYNEQFF; CDR3nt: TGTGCCAGCAGTTCCCGCCCGGGACTAGCGGGTTACAATGAGCAGTTCTTC; v_gene: TRBV27; abundance: NA; d_gene: TRBD2; j_gene: TRBJ2-1
CDR3aa: CASSRGFTEAFF; CDR3nt: TGTGCCAGTAGTCGAGGTTTCACTGAAGCTTTCTTT; v_gene: TRBV19; abundance: NA; d_gene: NA; j_gene: TRBJ1-1
CDR3aa: CASSPGSGRATDTQYF; CDR3nt: TGTGCCAGCTCGCCTGGCAGCGGTAGGGCCACAGATACGCAGTATTTT; v_gene: TRBV18; abundance: many; d_gene: NA; j_gene: TRBJ2-3
CDR3aa: CASSLTRPRNNEQFF; CDR3nt: TGTGCCAGCAGTTTAACCCGGCCACGGAACAATGAGCAGTTCTTC; v_gene: TRBV28; abundance: NA; d_gene: NA; j_gene: TRBJ2-1
CDR3aa: CASSPTLNQPQHF; CDR3nt: TGTGCCAGCTCACCAACACTCAATCAGCCCCAGCATTTT; v_gene: TRBV18; abundance: few; d_gene: NA; j_gene: TRBJ1-5
CDR3aa: CASSWPTSGRESYEQYF; CDR3nt: TGCGCCAGCAGCTGGCCCACTAGCGGGAGGGAATCCTACGAGCAGTACTTC; v_gene: TRBV5-1; abundance: NA; d_gene: TRBD2; j_gene: TRBJ2-7
CDR3aa: CANPGHLLGYSNQPQHF; CDR3nt: TGTGCCAACCCAGGACACCTCCTAGGCTATAGCAATCAGCCCCAGCATTTT; v_gene: TRBV5-4; abundance: few; d_gene: NA; j_gene: TRBJ1-5
CDR3aa: CASSLEGGSHNEQFF; CDR3nt: TGTGCCAGCAGCTTAGAGGGCGGGAGTCACAATGAGCAGTTCTTC; v_gene: TRBV7-9; abundance: NA; d_gene: TRBD2; j_gene: TRBJ2-1
CDR3aa: CASSLSGEKLFF; CDR3nt: TGTGCCAGCAGCTTAAGTGGTGAAAAACTGTTTTTT; v_gene: TRBV5-5; abundance: NA; d_gene: NA; j_gene: TRBJ1-4
CDR3aa: CASSQAGYTGELFF; CDR3nt: TGTGCCAGCAGCCAGGCGGGATACACCGGGGAGCTGTTTTTT; v_gene: TRBV6-6; abundance: NA; d_gene: NA; j_gene: TRBJ2-2
CDR3aa: CATSSSQGLITDTQYF; CDR3nt: TGTGCCACCAGCAGTTCACAGGGGTTAATCACAGATACGCAGTATTTT; v_gene: TRBV15; abundance: NA; d_gene: TRBD1; j_gene: TRBJ2-3
CDR3aa: CASSYSVRGEAFF; CDR3nt: TGTGCCAGCAGTTACTCGGTCAGGGGTGAAGCTTTCTTT; v_gene: TRBV6-6; abundance: NA; d_gene: NA; j_gene: TRBJ1-1
CDR3aa: CASSTTDSGETQYF; CDR3nt: TGTGCCAGCTCAACCACTGACAGTGGGGAGACCCAGTACTTC; v_gene: TRBV18; abundance: NA; d_gene: NA; j_gene: TRBJ2-5
CDR3aa: CASSISGGEKLFF; CDR3nt: TGTGCCAGCAGCATATCAGGGGGTGAAAAACTGTTTTTT; v_gene: TRBV7-7; abundance: few; d_gene: TRBD1; j_gene: TRBJ1-4
CDR3aa: CASTEWGGAGGGYNEQFF; CDR3nt: TGTGCCAGCACGGAGTGGGGGGGAGCGGGAGGTGGCTACAATGAGCAGTTCTTC; v_gene: TRBV28; abundance: NA; d_gene: TRBD2; j_gene: TRBJ2-1